Here is one TCR beta chain with its context. This entry comes from a study of blood T cell repertoires in COVID-19. The wider study: PBMCs, B-cell-depleted T cells, or T cells provided the cDNA or gDNA that made up the material.

Authors' processing steps: Reference gene primer amplification gave estimated nucleated cell counts. The protocol was immunoSEQ multiplex PCR, while the TCRdb copy is restricted to in-frame clones and leaves out a portion. The V and J calls and clone size were taken over from that table, and D and trimming were inferred from the DNA. Here the sample spans roughly 250,000 clones, approximately 83% being singletons. The CDR3 is made up of 15 amino acids. V was pared by 0 bases and J by 8 bases, with 9 bases of the junction left unmatched. The germline V gene has CDR1 SGHDN and CDR2 FVKESK. Sequences were obtained from PBMCs or T cells enriched from blood (not recorded which). This sequence originates from a woman aged 40 to 50 with acute COVID-19. The rearrangement uses TRBV14 and TRBJ1-2; 7 bases map to TRBD1. DNA of the CDR3: TGTGCCAGCAGCCAAGATTGGCCAGGGGGACGGGGCTACACCTTC. Encoded protein: CASSQDWPGGRGYTF.